The source of this TCR beta chain is a study of cytomegalovirus exposure and HLA in healthy donors. The junction had 13 bases not matched to a gene; V was cut back by 6 bases and J by 7 bases. Germline V gene lookup returns CDR1 MDHEN and CDR2 SYDVKM. This CDR3 comprises 16 residues. On this clone itself: Antigen specificity is unknown.

Findings of the study overall: The listing of 150 to 200 TCR beta chains classed them as cytomegalovirus-associated. A likely sequencing artifact accounted for one observed cluster of highly shared sequence variants. Roughly even sequencing depth across donors was the assumption behind the presence/absence analyses.

PCR amplification relied on 60 Vbeta primers (plus 13 Jbeta primers). Some clones are missing from TCRdb's copy, which holds only in-frame ones; the method was immunoSEQ multiplex PCR. The table includes about 270,000 clones, approximately 70% detected once. The chain recombines TRBV28 with TRBJ1-5, with TRBD1 matching 9 bases. The TCR was taken from a female donor in good health and CMV-seronegative. The sequenced sample was PBMCs. The CDR3 region has the DNA TGTGCCAGCAGCTTCCCGGGACAGGGTTTCTGGCAGCCCCAGCATTTT. It is translated as CASSFPGQGFWQPQHF.